The 12 T cell receptor beta chains below come from one sample, sequenced in a study of T-cell reconstitution after alpha-beta-depleted transplantation in children. Unique molecular identifiers were built into the TCRbeta library. TCRdb analysed the PCR reads with MiXCR anew, one entry per CDR3 protein. The repertoire consists of about 58,000 distinct CDR3 sequences, with approximately 43% occurring once and the leading ten covering 95% to 98%. Sequencing used PBMCs, mostly from graft donor cells, obtained 360 days after TCRalphabeta/CD19-depleted stem cell transplant. The receptors stem from a male patient younger than 18 who had a stem cell transplant for acute lymphoblastic leukemia, so the T cells may come from the graft donor.

Ten or more counts support this clonotype. The chain links TRBV10-3 to TRBJ2-7; D assignment may be TRBD1 or TRBD2 (5 bases each). V was shortened by 11 bases and J by 4 bases, with 15 bases between the two germline ends. CDR3 size: 12 residues. Germline assignment: CDR1 ENHRY and CDR2 SYGVKD. CDR3: CASQRGDYEQYF. The DNA for the CDR3 is TGTGCCTCCCAGAGGGGCGATTACGAGCAGTACTTC.

Here the CDR3 reads CSVRQGDYGYTF. The CDR3 DNA follows: TGCAGCGTCAGACAGGGAGACTATGGCTACACCTTC. The chain employs TRBV29-1 and TRBJ1-2; 7 bases map to TRBD1. Germline V gene data show CDR1 as SQVTM and CDR2 as ANQGSEA. The CDR3 spans 12 residues. The V and J ends lost 6 bases and 3 bases, in that order; junction bases with no gene match: 4.

The chain couples TRBV2 to TRBJ2-1; the match to TRBD2 covers 13 bases. The CDR3 has 15 amino acids. V lost 5 bases to trimming and J lost 10 bases; unmatched junction nucleotides: 8. Germline V gene data show CDR1 as SNHLY and CDR2 as FYNNEI. DNA for the CDR3: TGTGCCAGCAGTTCGGGACTAGCGGGAACCGGGGAGCAGTTCTTC. Its translation: CASSSGLAGTGEQFF.

This clonotype was found once. The chain is built from TRBV20-1 and TRBJ1-2; D perhaps matches TRBD1 (5 bases). V was pared by 6 bases and J by 1 base, with 15 bases between. The CDR3 contains 14 residues. The germline V gene encodes CDR1 DFQATT and CDR2 SNEGSKA (reference sequence). The chain's CDR3 is CSATRGLSNYGYTF. CDR3 nucleotide sequence: TGCAGTGCCACGAGGGGTCTGAGTAACTATGGCTACACCTTC.

The V gene is TRBV11-2, the J gene TRBJ2-7, with 11 bases aligning to TRBD2. The CDR3 extends over 16 amino acids. With 2 bases clipped from V and 2 bases from J, the junction kept 5 bases outside the gene matches. Per germline, CDR1 SGHAT and CDR2 FQNNGV. CDR3 in amino acids: CASSLRLAGNAYEQYF. The CDR3 nucleotides read TGTGCCAGCAGCTTAAGACTAGCGGGGAATGCCTACGAGCAGTACTTC.

V and J are TRBV12-3 or TRBV12-4 and TRBJ2-3; D is unresolved. The CDR3 consists of 15 residues. Trimming cost V 6 bases and J 6 bases, with 19 bases left between them. Here the CDR3 reads CASRWSVQVPDTQYF. CDR3 in DNA: TGTGCCAGCAGGTGGTCGGTCCAGGTCCCGGATACGCAGTATTTT.

The chain uses TRBV27 and TRBJ2-5; D is perhaps TRBD2 (6 bases). Looked up from germline, CDR1 is MNHEY and CDR2 is SMNVEV (reference sequence). Trimming pared 8 bases from V and 5 bases from J, leaving 21 bases between. CDR3 length equals 15 residues. CDR3 sequence reads: CASGGPGPRGETQYF. CDR3 nucleotide sequence: TGTGCCAGCGGCGGTCCGGGTCCCCGGGGGGAGACCCAGTACTTC.

This clonotype was detected only a few times. The chain recombines TRBV9 with TRBJ2-3; 7 bases agree with TRBD1. V shed 0 bases, J shed 4 bases, and the junction held 5 bases outside the gene matches. Germline V lookup: CDR1 SGDLS, CDR2 YYNGEE. There are 15 residues in the CDR3. The CDR3 loop is CASSVEGAGSDTQYF. As DNA, the CDR3 is TGTGCCAGCAGCGTAGAGGGGGCGGGCTCAGATACGCAGTATTTT. Full variable domain (outside the CDR3, taken from reference TRBV9 and TRBJ2-3): DSGVTQTPKHLITATGQRVTLRCSPRSGDLSVYWYQQSLDQGLQFLIQYYNGEERAKGNILERFSAQQFPDLHSELNLSSLELGDSALYFCASSVEGAGSDTQYFGPGTRLTVL.

This clonotype was counted a few times. CDR3: CASILTENQSGTDTQYF. The CDR3 DNA is TGTGCCAGCATCTTGACGGAAAATCAATCAGGCACAGATACGCAGTATTTT. This chain links TRBV3-1 with TRBJ2-3; the D is unclear. In germline, CDR1 is LGHDT, CDR2 YNNKEL (reference sequence). V dropped 7 bases and J dropped 1 base, with 21 bases sitting between them. CDR3 length: 17 residues.

This clonotype has only a few counts. This chain connects TRBV28 to TRBJ1-3; D not certain. The CDR3 is 13 amino acids. The V gene lost 8 bases and the J gene lost 0 bases, with 8 bases spanning the gap. The germline V gene encodes CDR1 MDHEN and CDR2 SYDVKM. CDR3 loop: CASWEGSGNTIYF. CDR3 DNA: TGTGCCAGCTGGGAGGGCTCTGGAAACACCATATATTTT.

The chain joins TRBV12-3 or TRBV12-4 to TRBJ1-1; D not certain. CDR3 length: 12 amino acids. Trimming stripped 4 bases from V and 7 bases from J, with 10 bases between. CDR3 sequence: CASSSLRVEAFF. DNA of the CDR3: TGTGCCAGCAGTTCCTTGCGGGTTGAAGCTTTCTTT.

This clonotype was detected many times. This rearrangement joins TRBV12-3 or TRBV12-4 to TRBJ2-6; TRBD1 matches 10 bases. There are 17 residues in the CDR3. V lost 3 bases, J lost 0 bases, and 2 bases stayed unmatched. This CDR3 reads CASSFWTGGSGANVLTF. In nucleotides, the CDR3 is TGTGCCAGCAGTTTCTGGACAGGGGGCTCTGGGGCCAACGTCCTGACTTTC.